The rows below give T cell receptor beta chains drawn from one sample of a study of blood T cell repertoires in COVID-19. Using immunoSEQ multiplex PCR, the repertoire was profiled, and TCRdb retains in-frame clones only, with some absent. The table includes some 150,000 clones, roughly 88% detected once. The source material was peripheral blood. These receptors were collected from a man aged 60 to 69 who had recovered from COVID-19. The CDR3 runs from the conserved cysteine through the conserved F or W. D genes are given only for firm matches. Size is omitted from some rows. Given values are once, few, many or a class for expanded clones.

clone_size: .
j_call: TRBJ1-5
v_call: TRBV5-4
d_call: TRBD1
cdr3_aa: CASSLGGQGFNQPQHF
cdr3_nt: TGTGCCAGCAGCTTGGGCGGACAGGGCTTTAATCAGCCCCAGCATTTT

clone_size: few
j_call: TRBJ1-5
v_call: TRBV6-1
d_call: .
cdr3_aa: CASSEVHQNQPQHF
cdr3_nt: TGTGCCAGCAGTGAAGTCCATCAGAATCAGCCCCAGCATTTT

clone_size: .
j_call: TRBJ1-6
v_call: TRBV7-2
d_call: .
cdr3_aa: CASSLYQGNYNSPLHF
cdr3_nt: TGTGCCAGCAGCTTATACCAGGGGAACTATAATTCACCCCTCCACTTT

clone_size: .
j_call: TRBJ1-1
v_call: TRBV9
d_call: TRBD1
cdr3_aa: CASSDNRQGMNTEAFF
cdr3_nt: TGTGCCAGCAGTGACAACAGACAGGGAATGAACACTGAAGCTTTCTTT

clone_size: .
j_call: TRBJ1-1
v_call: TRBV9
d_call: TRBD1
cdr3_aa: CASSAATGGANTEAFF
cdr3_nt: TGTGCCAGCAGCGCCGCGACAGGGGGGGCGAACACTGAAGCTTTCTTT

clone_size: .
j_call: TRBJ1-1
v_call: TRBV6-5
d_call: TRBD1
cdr3_aa: CASSYWTGRAEAFF
cdr3_nt: TGTGCCAGCAGTTACTGGACAGGGAGAGCTGAAGCTTTCTTT

clone_size: once
j_call: TRBJ2-2
v_call: TRBV29-1
d_call: .
cdr3_aa: CSVAQNTGELFF
cdr3_nt: TGCAGCGTTGCACAGAACACCGGGGAGCTGTTTTTT

clone_size: .
j_call: TRBJ2-2
v_call: TRBV6-5
d_call: .
cdr3_aa: CASLPIFSDTGELFF
cdr3_nt: TGTGCCAGCTTACCAATTTTTAGCGACACCGGGGAGCTGTTTTTT

clone_size: .
j_call: TRBJ2-5
v_call: TRBV25-1
d_call: .
cdr3_aa: CASSDQHQGMEETQYF
cdr3_nt: TGTGCCAGCAGTGATCAACACCAGGGTATGGAAGAGACCCAGTACTTC

clone_size: .
j_call: TRBJ1-2
v_call: TRBV15
d_call: TRBD1
cdr3_aa: CATSREGQGLPNYGYTF
cdr3_nt: TGTGCCACCAGCAGAGAGGGACAGGGATTACCTAACTATGGCTACACCTTC

clone_size: once
j_call: TRBJ2-7
v_call: TRBV6-6
d_call: TRBD2
cdr3_aa: CASSYSESGGTYEQYF
cdr3_nt: TGTGCCAGCAGTTACTCGGAAAGCGGGGGGACCTACGAGCAGTACTTC

clone_size: .
j_call: TRBJ2-5
v_call: TRBV9
d_call: TRBD2
cdr3_aa: CASSPGLAGGETQYF
cdr3_nt: TGTGCCAGCAGCCCCGGACTAGCGGGGGGAGAGACCCAGTACTTC

clone_size: .
j_call: TRBJ2-6
v_call: TRBV3-1/TRBV3-2
d_call: TRBD1
cdr3_aa: CASSQGTRDRVDSGANVLTF
cdr3_nt: TGTGCCAGCAGCCAAGGAACCCGGGACAGGGTCGATTCTGGGGCCAACGTCCTGACTTTC

clone_size: .
j_call: TRBJ2-3
v_call: TRBV3-1/TRBV3-2
d_call: .
cdr3_aa: CASSQLPTDTQYF
cdr3_nt: TGTGCCAGCAGCCAACTTCCCACAGATACGCAGTATTTT

clone_size: .
j_call: TRBJ2-7
v_call: TRBV7-2
d_call: .
cdr3_aa: CASSHLDGPKQYF
cdr3_nt: TGTGCCAGCAGCCACCTTGATGGCCCGAAGCAGTACTTC

clone_size: .
j_call: TRBJ1-6
v_call: TRBV18
d_call: .
cdr3_aa: CASSPKEGGSTPLHF
cdr3_nt: TGTGCCAGCTCGCCTAAGGAAGGGGGATCGACACCCCTCCACTTT

clone_size: .
j_call: TRBJ1-2
v_call: TRBV18
d_call: .
cdr3_aa: CASSPRGNYGYTF
cdr3_nt: TGTGCCAGCTCACCAAGGGGAAACTATGGCTACACCTTC

clone_size: .
j_call: TRBJ2-5
v_call: TRBV18
d_call: TRBD1
cdr3_aa: CASLNGQGTETQYF
cdr3_nt: TGTGCCAGCCTAAATGGACAGGGGACGGAGACCCAGTACTTC

clone_size: once
j_call: TRBJ1-3
v_call: TRBV10-3
d_call: .
cdr3_aa: CAIKRTDQAGNTIYF
cdr3_nt: TGTGCCATCAAGAGGACAGATCAAGCCGGAAACACCATATATTTT

clone_size: .
j_call: TRBJ2-3
v_call: TRBV4-2
d_call: TRBD2
cdr3_aa: CASSRGLAGGITDTQYF
cdr3_nt: TGTGCCAGCAGCCGCGGACTAGCGGGAGGGATAACAGATACGCAGTATTTT

clone_size: .
j_call: TRBJ1-1
v_call: TRBV7-9
d_call: TRBD1
cdr3_aa: CASSLGGTVYEAFF
cdr3_nt: TGTGCCAGCAGCTTAGGTGGGACAGTCTATGAAGCTTTCTTT

clone_size: once
j_call: TRBJ1-2
v_call: TRBV2
d_call: .
cdr3_aa: CASSLESGGYGYTF
cdr3_nt: TGTGCCAGCAGTCTTGAGTCCGGGGGTTACGGCTACACCTTC

clone_size: .
j_call: TRBJ2-5
v_call: TRBV27
d_call: TRBD1
cdr3_aa: CASRIQGAETQYF
cdr3_nt: TGTGCCAGCAGAATACAGGGGGCGGAGACCCAGTACTTC

clone_size: .
j_call: TRBJ2-3
v_call: TRBV3-1/TRBV3-2
d_call: TRBD1
cdr3_aa: CASSPAGQGKEGTQYF
cdr3_nt: TGTGCCAGCAGCCCCGCGGGACAGGGGAAAGAAGGTACGCAGTATTTT

clone_size: .
j_call: TRBJ2-3
v_call: TRBV5-5
d_call: TRBD2
cdr3_aa: CASSSRAGVDTQYF
cdr3_nt: TGTGCCAGCAGCTCCCGGGCGGGGGTGGATACGCAGTATTTT

clone_size: .
j_call: TRBJ1-3
v_call: TRBV4-3
d_call: TRBD1
cdr3_aa: CASSQFPAGQGSGNTIYF
cdr3_nt: TGCGCCAGCAGCCAATTCCCCGCGGGACAGGGCTCTGGAAACACCATATATTTT

clone_size: .
j_call: TRBJ1-2
v_call: TRBV18
d_call: .
cdr3_aa: CASSPAVGDYGYTF
cdr3_nt: TGTGCCAGCTCACCAGCCGTCGGAGACTATGGCTACACCTTC

clone_size: .
j_call: TRBJ1-4
v_call: TRBV28
d_call: .
cdr3_aa: CASSLPSGSATNEKLFF
cdr3_nt: TGTGCCAGCAGTTTACCCTCCGGGAGCGCAACTAATGAAAAACTGTTTTTT

clone_size: .
j_call: TRBJ2-7
v_call: TRBV27
d_call: TRBD1
cdr3_aa: CASSSTGKSNEQYF
cdr3_nt: TGTGCCAGCAGTTCGACAGGGAAGAGTAACGAGCAGTACTTC

clone_size: .
j_call: TRBJ1-6
v_call: TRBV4-1
d_call: .
cdr3_aa: CASSRGGSSYNSPLHF
cdr3_nt: TGCGCCAGCAGCCGAGGGGGAAGCTCCTATAATTCACCCCTCCACTTT

clone_size: .
j_call: TRBJ2-7
v_call: TRBV30
d_call: .
cdr3_aa: CAWSLNAAYEQYF
cdr3_nt: TGTGCCTGGAGTTTAAACGCAGCCTACGAGCAGTACTTC

clone_size: .
j_call: TRBJ2-4
v_call: TRBV2
d_call: .
cdr3_aa: CASRSGRAEDKNIQYF
cdr3_nt: TGTGCCAGCAGGTCTGGCCGGGCGGAGGACAAAAACATTCAGTACTTC

clone_size: .
j_call: TRBJ2-3
v_call: TRBV7-2
d_call: .
cdr3_aa: CASKSGYLTDTQYF
cdr3_nt: TGTGCCAGCAAAAGCGGGTACCTCACAGATACGCAGTATTTT

clone_size: .
j_call: TRBJ1-1
v_call: TRBV5-1
d_call: TRBD1
cdr3_aa: CASSTWTGADTEAFF
cdr3_nt: TGCGCCAGCAGCACCTGGACAGGGGCCGACACTGAAGCTTTCTTT

clone_size: .
j_call: TRBJ1-2
v_call: TRBV10-3
d_call: TRBD1
cdr3_aa: CAISGQGALGYGYTF
cdr3_nt: TGTGCCATCAGTGGACAGGGGGCGCTGGGCTATGGCTACACCTTC

clone_size: .
j_call: TRBJ1-5
v_call: TRBV3-1/TRBV3-2
d_call: .
cdr3_aa: CASSQEPGLSNQPQHF
cdr3_nt: TGTGCCAGCAGCCAAGAACCGGGTCTGAGCAATCAGCCCCAGCATTTT

clone_size: .
j_call: TRBJ1-1
v_call: TRBV18
d_call: .
cdr3_aa: CASSPSSAGGGNTEAFF
cdr3_nt: TGTGCCAGCTCACCGTCCTCGGCGGGGGGAGGGAACACTGAAGCTTTCTTT

clone_size: .
j_call: TRBJ2-1
v_call: TRBV9
d_call: TRBD2
cdr3_aa: CASSSGGADEQFF
cdr3_nt: TGTGCCAGCAGCTCCGGGGGGGCGGATGAGCAGTTCTTC

clone_size: .
j_call: TRBJ2-1
v_call: TRBV9
d_call: TRBD2
cdr3_aa: CASSVGGSGGHRRAQFF
cdr3_nt: TGTGCCAGCAGCGTAGGCGGTAGCGGGGGCCACCGGCGGGCGCAGTTCTTC

clone_size: .
j_call: TRBJ2-5
v_call: TRBV25-1
d_call: TRBD2
cdr3_aa: CASSIAGGREETQYF
cdr3_nt: TGTGCCAGCAGTATTGCGGGGGGCCGCGAGGAGACCCAGTACTTC

clone_size: .
j_call: TRBJ1-1
v_call: TRBV7-2
d_call: .
cdr3_aa: CASSSPTRSTEAFF
cdr3_nt: TGTGCCAGCAGCTCCCCGACTAGGAGCACTGAAGCTTTCTTT

clone_size: .
j_call: TRBJ1-5
v_call: TRBV6-5
d_call: TRBD1
cdr3_aa: CASSYSTPPGGQPQHF
cdr3_nt: TGTGCCAGCAGTTACTCCACCCCGCCAGGGGGTCAGCCCCAGCATTTT

clone_size: .
j_call: TRBJ1-4
v_call: TRBV30
d_call: .
cdr3_aa: CAWRRGTEKLFF
cdr3_nt: TGTGCCTGGAGAAGGGGAACTGAAAAACTGTTTTTT

clone_size: .
j_call: TRBJ1-2
v_call: TRBV29-1
d_call: .
cdr3_aa: CSVVGTGNGYTF
cdr3_nt: TGCAGCGTTGTCGGTACAGGGAACGGCTACACCTTC